This T cell receptor (beta chain) originates from a study of shared T cell receptors in the human thymus. This CDR3 comprises 13 residues. Germline assignment: CDR1 WSHSY and CDR2 SAAADI. The V and J ends lost 4 bases and 2 bases respectively, with 8 bases between them. Profiling relied on immunoSEQ multiplex PCR, and the TCRdb table lists in-frame clones only, not all of them. The sample comprises approximately 730,000 clones, approximately 85% of which are singletons, and about 0.0098% rests with the top ten. A further study also used this sample, focusing on human thymus T cells. That work states: The donor group consisted of healthy Finnish infants who were having corrective surgery for congenital heart defects. The source of the thymus tissue was resections taken during corrective heart surgery. An apparent bias in V and J gene usage was seen in thymic and blood repertoires. As related research reported, thymic repertoires overlapped highly among unrelated individuals.

This clonotype was sampled from a girl younger than two with a congenital heart defect. The chain uses TRBV10-2 and TRBJ2-5; D possibly corresponds to TRBD2 (5 bases). Material for sequencing was thymocytes. The CDR3 region is CASSGPGQETQYF. The CDR3, as DNA: TGCGCCAGCAGTGGGCCGGGGCAAGAGACCCAGTACTTC.